These 26 T cell receptor beta chains originate from one sample sequenced in a study of shared clonotypes between healthy human individuals. Only in-frame clones appear in the TCRdb table, and some are missing; sequencing was by immunoSEQ multiplex PCR. The sample holds 1.5 million to 2.5 million clones, over 85% seen once. Terminally differentiated effector memory CD45RA+ cells were excluded from the naive CD8 cells, which were CD45RO-negative and positively selected for CCR7. The sequenced material came from naive CD8+ T cells sorted from blood. The receptors originated from a young man in good health.

The chain couples TRBV20-1 to TRBJ2-7; D remains ambiguous. Trimming cost V 0 bases and J 7 bases, with 7 bases left between them. CDR1 is DFQATT, CDR2 SNEGSKA, per germline (reference sequence). This CDR3 spans 11 amino acids. The CDR3 DNA reads TGCAGTGCTAGAGATGTGACTGAGCAGTACTTC. Its protein is CSARDVTEQYF.

This clone appeared once. V usage is TRBV6-6 and J usage is TRBJ2-7; weak D call: TRBD1 (6 bases). The germline gives CDR1 MNHNY, CDR2 SVGAGI (reference sequence). The CDR3 is 14 residues long. The V end lost 4 bases, the J end lost 1 base, and 11 bases lay between the germline ends. The CDR3 DNA follows: TGTGCCAGCAGTTCCTCGGACAGATCCTACGAGCAGTACTTC. Its translation is CASSSSDRSYEQYF.

In nucleotides, the CDR3 is TGTGCCAGCAGTCCCGCGGATGAGCAGTTCTTC. Protein: CASSPADEQFF. This chain uses TRBV2 with TRBJ2-1; D ambiguous. The ends were cut back, 5 bases at V and 8 bases at J, with 7 bases in the middle. The germline V gene encodes CDR1 SNHLY and CDR2 FYNNEI. The CDR3 loop spans 11 amino acids.

V usage is TRBV29-1 and J usage is TRBJ2-1; D may be TRBD1 (5 bases). The germline V gene has CDR1 SQVTM and CDR2 ANQGSEA. The CDR3 extends over 14 amino acids. V gave up 3 bases and J gave up 2 bases, with 11 bases separating them. CDR3 residues: CSVDSGRAYNEQFF. In nucleotides, the CDR3 is TGCAGCGTTGACAGTGGCAGGGCCTACAATGAGCAGTTCTTC.

In nucleotides, the CDR3 is TGCGCCAGCAGTTATCTTGGGGCCGCGGACACCGGGGAGCTGTTTTTT. Its protein is CASSYLGAADTGELFF. The gene calls are TRBV5-1 and TRBJ2-2, with a tentative D call TRBD1 (5 bases). CDR1 is SGHRS and CDR2 is YFSETQ in the germline V gene. The ends were cut back, 5 bases at V and 3 bases at J, with 17 bases in the middle. The CDR3 spans 16 residues.

J is TRBJ2-5 and V is TRBV5-6, with D perhaps TRBD2 (5 bases). CDR1 is SGHDT and CDR2 is YYEEEE in the germline V gene. Trimming shortened V by 3 bases and J by 3 bases, and 15 bases separated the two germline ends. The length of the CDR3 is 15 residues. CDR3 sequence (DNA): TGTGCCAGCAGCTACCCCCGGGGTTCAGAAGAGACCCAGTACTTC. Its protein product is CASSYPRGSEETQYF.

The V call is TRBV6-5, the J call TRBJ2-5; 8 nucleotides line up with TRBD2. After removal of 5 bases from V and 4 bases from J, the junction contained 9 bases not matched to a gene. CDR3 length equals 15 residues. Germline V gene data show CDR1 as MNHEY and CDR2 as SVGAGI. CDR3 sequence (DNA): TGTGCCAGCAGTACAGGGAGCGGGGGAGCAGAGACCCAGTACTTC. As protein: CASSTGSGGAETQYF.

CDR3 coding DNA: TGTGCCAGCAGTGCCCCGTATGGGCAGCCCCAGCATTTT. Its translation is CASSAPYGQPQHF. This chain uses TRBV6-5 with TRBJ1-5; no clear D gene. The V gene's germline CDR1 is MNHEY and CDR2 SVGAGI. This CDR3 spans 13 amino acids. With 5 bases removed from V and 7 bases from J, the gap between germline ends came to 12 bases.

The CDR3 loop is CASRASEGGNEQFF. CDR3 nucleotides: TGTGCCAGCAGGGCTTCCGAGGGAGGGAATGAGCAGTTCTTC. The genes are TRBV2 and TRBJ2-1, with 7 bases that match TRBD2. Germline CDR1 is SNHLY and CDR2 is FYNNEI. Germline trimming cut 6 bases from V and 7 bases from J; bases unmatched to any gene: 9. This CDR3 has 14 residues. Drawing the rest from reference TRBV2 and TRBJ2-1, the complete variable domain is EPEVTQTPSHQVTQMGQEVILRCVPISNHLYFYWYRQILGQKVEFLVSFYNNEISEKSEIFDDQFSVERPDGSNFTLKIRSTKLEDSAMYFCASRASEGGNEQFFGPGTRLTVL.

The chain uses TRBV4-1 and TRBJ1-5; 8 positions match TRBD1. Germline CDR1 reads MGHRA; CDR2 reads YSYEKL. The CDR3 is 15 residues long. Unmatched junction bases numbered 4, after V lost 5 bases and J lost 1 base. CDR3 coding DNA: TGCGCCAGCAGCTTCGGACAGGGAAGCAATCAGCCCCAGCATTTT. This encodes CASSFGQGSNQPQHF.

Comments on this clone: In the same sample, other DNA sequences code for this CDR3. The genes are TRBV19 and TRBJ2-7; D not resolved. V lost 3 bases and J lost 3, with 6 bases in between. Germline CDR1 and CDR2: LNHDA and SQIVND (reference sequence). The CDR3 runs to 12 residues. The CDR3 sequence is CASSIGSYEQYF. The CDR3 nucleotides read TGTGCCAGTAGTATTGGCAGCTACGAGCAGTACTTC.

The rearrangement links TRBV29-1 to TRBJ1-1, with D possibly being TRBD1 (5 bases). Germline CDR1 is SQVTM and CDR2 is ANQGSEA. The CDR3 spans 14 residues. The ends were cut back, 3 bases at V and 4 bases at J, with 15 bases in the middle. The CDR3 region is CSVERDGLGTEAFF. Written as DNA, the CDR3 is TGCAGCGTTGAGAGGGACGGGCTGGGCACTGAAGCTTTCTTT. Drawing the rest from reference TRBV29-1 and TRBJ1-1, the complete variable domain is SAVISQKPSRDICQRGTSLTIQCQVDSQVTMMFWYRQQPGQSLTLIATANQGSEATYESGFVIDKFPISRPNLTFSTLTVSNMSPEDSSIYLCSVERDGLGTEAFFGQGTRLTVV.

This chain connects TRBV6-5 to TRBJ2-3; no clear D. Germline loops: CDR1 MNHEY, CDR2 SVGAGI. The CDR3 spans 15 residues. Trimming removed 11 bases from V and 2 bases from J, with 20 bases in between. The CDR3 nucleotides are TGTGCCGCCTCCCTCTTCAGACCCCCCACAGATACGCAGTATTTT. This translates into CAASLFRPPTDTQYF.

J is TRBJ2-3 and V is TRBV29-1; a possible D gene is TRBD1 (5 bases). The length of the CDR3 is 13 residues. Trimming cost V 4 bases and J 0 bases, with 8 bases left between them. Germline CDR1 reads SQVTM; CDR2 reads ANQGSEA. Here the CDR3 DNA reads TGCAGCGTTGCGACAGCTAGCACAGATACGCAGTATTTT. Its protein is CSVATASTDTQYF.

CDR3 nucleotide sequence: TGTGCCAGCAGTTTGACTAGCGGGAGGGTAAGCTCCTACAATGAGCAGTTCTTC. As protein: CASSLTSGRVSSYNEQFF. V gene TRBV27 combines with J gene TRBJ2-1, with 14 positions matching TRBD2. Germline CDR1 is MNHEY and CDR2 is SMNVEV (reference sequence). Germline trimming cut 3 bases from V and 0 bases from J; bases unmatched to any gene: 4. This CDR3 region has 18 residues.

The chain recombines TRBV4-1 with TRBJ1-1; D may be TRBD1 (5 bases). Germline V CDR1 and CDR2: MGHRA, YSYEKL. The CDR3 is 14 amino acids. V was trimmed by 1 base and J by 6 bases, leaving 12 bases between them. DNA for the CDR3: TGCGCCAGCAGCCAAGCGGGGGGACTGTCTGAAGCTTTCTTT. It is translated as CASSQAGGLSEAFF.

V gene TRBV10-3 combines with J gene TRBJ2-1; the match to TRBD2 covers 15 bases. The CDR3 totals 18 residues. The germline V gene has CDR1 ENHRY and CDR2 SYGVKD. The V segment lost 0 bases and the J segment 5 bases; nucleotides outside the gene matches: 5. The CDR3: CAISESGLAGGRDNEQFF. CDR3 DNA: TGTGCCATCAGTGAGTCGGGACTAGCGGGAGGACGGGACAATGAGCAGTTCTTC.

This clone was observed a handful of times. The chain has TRBV27 and TRBJ1-2; D gene unclear. Germline CDR1 and CDR2: MNHEY and SMNVEV (reference sequence). The CDR3 runs 14 residues. V lost 4 bases, J lost 0 bases, and 9 bases lay in between. CDR3 in amino acids: CASSSSRSNYGYTF. For the CDR3, the DNA is TGTGCCAGCAGTTCCTCCAGGTCTAACTATGGCTACACCTTC.

The CDR3 coding sequence is TGTGCCACCAGCAGAGTTTCTCGATCCTACGAGCAGTACTTC. The encoded protein is CATSRVSRSYEQYF. The chain recombines TRBV15 with TRBJ2-7; D uncertain. Trimming stripped 1 base from V and 1 base from J, with 8 bases between. In germline, CDR1 is LNHNV, CDR2 YYDKDF (reference sequence). The CDR3 length is 14 residues.

The rearrangement joins TRBV5-6 to TRBJ2-2; 8 bases agree with TRBD1. Trimming took 6 bases from V and 6 from J; bases not matched to a gene: 7. The germline V gene encodes CDR1 SGHDT and CDR2 YYEEEE. This CDR3 contains 14 residues. CDR3 loop: CASNPTGAPGELFF. The DNA for the CDR3 is TGTGCCAGCAACCCGACAGGGGCCCCCGGGGAGCTGTTTTTT.

The chain uses TRBV7-9 and TRBJ2-6; possible D gene TRBD1, 6 bases. Looked up from germline, CDR1 is SEHNR and CDR2 is FQNEAQ (reference sequence). The CDR3 has 16 amino acids. Trimming removed 4 bases from V and 0 bases from J, with 10 bases in between. CDR3 sequence reads: CASSSGQPSGANVLTF. In nucleotides, the CDR3 is TGTGCCAGCAGCTCCGGACAGCCCTCTGGGGCCAACGTCCTGACTTTC.

The gene calls are TRBV29-1 and TRBJ2-1; 9 positions match TRBD2. The ends lost 6 bases at V and 8 bases at J; junction bases unmatched: 23. Germline V gives CDR1 SQVTM, CDR2 ANQGSEA. The CDR3 has 18 amino acids. CDR3 coding DNA: TGCAGCGTCCAAGCCCCGATGGGGGCGGGGGGGCAGTTGGATGAGCAGTTCTTC. Encoded protein: CSVQAPMGAGGQLDEQFF.

As DNA, the CDR3 is TGTGCCAGCAGTTACGGCCAGGGGACGGGAGAGCAGTACTTC. Its translation: CASSYGQGTGEQYF. This chain joins TRBV6-5 and TRBJ2-7; TRBD1 is a possible D gene (6 bases). The germline V gene encodes CDR1 MNHEY and CDR2 SVGAGI. Trimming removed 2 bases at V and 7 bases at J, with 15 bases between. This CDR3 is built from 14 residues.

This clone showed up just once. Additional DNA sequences in this sample encode the identical CDR3. The V and J genes are TRBV7-9 and TRBJ2-7, with D possibly being TRBD1 (6 bases). The CDR3 covers 12 residues. The germline CDR1 and CDR2 sequences are SEHNR and FQNEAQ (reference sequence). V was cut by 5 bases and J by 6 bases, with 11 bases left in between. CDR3 sequence (DNA): TGTGCCAGCAGCCCAGGGGCGGGCGAGCAGTACTTC. This codes for CASSPGAGEQYF.

Concerning this clone itself: This same CDR3 is encoded by further DNA sequences in the sample. The chain links TRBV7-9 to TRBJ2-1, with no clear D. Per the germline V gene, CDR1 is SEHNR and CDR2 is FQNEAQ (reference sequence). This CDR3 has 12 amino acids. V lost 1 base and J lost 6, with 4 bases in between. Written as DNA, the CDR3 is TGTGCCAGCAGCTTAGAGCTCAATGAGCAGTTCTTC. Translating it yields CASSLELNEQFF.

The genes are TRBV19 and TRBJ2-7; D might be TRBD1 (5 bases). Looked up from germline, CDR1 is LNHDA and CDR2 is SQIVND (reference sequence). V was clipped by 3 bases and J by 3 bases, with 15 bases between them. The CDR3 totals 15 residues. This CDR3 is CASSMSGHLIYEQYF. CDR3 in DNA: TGTGCCAGTAGTATGTCAGGACACCTTATCTACGAGCAGTACTTC.